This T cell receptor (beta chain) was recorded in a study of blood T cell repertoires in COVID-19. Across the whole study: Acute and convalescent COVID-19 samples came from the United States, Italy and Spain. PBMCs, B-cell-depleted T cells, or T cells provided the cDNA or gDNA that made up the material.

Assay: immunoSEQ multiplex PCR; the TCRdb copy retains only in-frame clones and omits some. The sample shows roughly 290,000 clones, around nine tenths of them seen only once. In germline, CDR1 is SGHRS, CDR2 YFSETQ. The V segment lost 4 bases and the J segment 2 bases; nucleotides outside the gene matches: 3. The length of the CDR3 is 14 residues. V is TRBV5-1 and J is TRBJ1-5; 7 bases map to TRBD1. The sequenced material came from peripheral blood. This receptor was identified in a man aged 25 to 40 with acute or convalescent COVID-19. The chain's CDR3 is CASSLGTGNQPQHF. The DNA for the CDR3 is TGCGCCAGCAGCCTCGGGACAGGCAATCAGCCCCAGCATTTT.